These 5 T cell receptor beta chains were all obtained from the same sample, sequenced in a study of shared clonotypes between healthy human individuals. Sequenced by immunoSEQ multiplex PCR; TCRdb stores in-frame clones only, minus some. The sample lists about a million clones; roughly 75% were seen once. Sequencing was carried out using memory CD4+ T cells sorted from blood. Subset described: CD45RA-negative fraction. These TCRs come from a man aged 18 to 29 in good health.

CDR3 DNA: TGCGCCAGCAGCCAGGACGCAAACTATGGCTACACCTTC. Its protein is CASSQDANYGYTF. The genes are TRBV5-1 and TRBJ1-2; D is undetermined. The V and J ends lost 4 bases and 2 bases respectively, with 9 bases between them. CDR3 size: 13 residues. Germline values: CDR1 SGHRS, CDR2 YFSETQ.

This clone showed up many times. This rearrangement joins TRBV28 to TRBJ1-6; D remains unclear. V was shortened by 2 bases and J by 14 bases, with 7 bases between the two germline ends. Germline V gene sequence: CDR1 MDHEN, CDR2 SYDVKM. The CDR3 contains 11 residues. The CDR3 DNA reads as TGTGCCAGCAGTTTAGGTGGCACCCTCCACTTT. Translated, it gives CASSLGGTLHF.

This clone was counted a few times. The chain recombines TRBV5-1 with TRBJ2-7; 9 nucleotides agree with TRBD2. The CDR3 runs to 14 residues. The germline V gene encodes CDR1 SGHRS and CDR2 YFSETQ. The J segment lost 2 bases and the V segment lost 4 bases, leaving 4 bases of the junction unmatched. This chain's CDR3 is CASSPSGNTYEQYF. DNA of the CDR3: TGCGCCAGCAGCCCTAGCGGGAACACCTACGAGCAGTACTTC.

Regarding this clone: The same CDR3 arises from other DNA sequences in this sample as well. The chain is built from TRBV6-6 and TRBJ2-3; D not certain. The CDR3 is 12 residues long. V dropped 0 bases and J dropped 5 bases, with 3 bases sitting between them. The germline V gene encodes CDR1 MNHNY and CDR2 SVGAGI (reference sequence). CDR3 sequence: CASSYSGDTQYF. The CDR3 nucleotides read TGTGCCAGCAGTTACTCAGGAGATACGCAGTATTTT.

The rearrangement joins TRBV18 to TRBJ2-2; 10 bases line up with TRBD2. The CDR3 has 16 residues. Per germline, CDR1 KGHSH and CDR2 LQKENI. V shed 8 bases and J 4 bases; nucleotides not matched to a gene: 10. The CDR3 reads CASTELAGGITGELFF. Written as DNA, the CDR3 is TGTGCCAGCACGGAATTAGCGGGAGGAATCACCGGGGAGCTGTTTTTT.